The TCR beta chain described here comes from a study of blood T cell repertoires in COVID-19. As originally analysed: Counts of nucleated cells, estimated from reference gene primer amplification, were obtained. The repertoire was sequenced with immunoSEQ multiplex PCR; TCRdb's copy has only in-frame clones and lacks some. V and J calls and clone size are copied from that table; D and trimming were computed from the DNA. The repertoire holds about 380,000 clones, more than 65% seen once, with more than 0.95% in the top ten. A remark on this clone: Other DNA sequences of this sample code for an identical CDR3.

V shed 2 bases and J shed 0 bases, with 9 bases lying between them. CDR3 length equals 14 residues. Germline V lookup: CDR1 SGDLS, CDR2 YYNGEE. The sequence was collected from a human donor with acute or convalescent COVID-19. The donor label of this sample is uncertain. The material sequenced was peripheral blood. The chain uses TRBV9 and TRBJ2-7; maybe TRBD1 (6 bases). This CDR3 is CASSVGAGSYEQYF. CDR3 DNA sequence: TGTGCCAGCAGCGTGGGGGCGGGCTCCTACGAGCAGTACTTC.